Included here is one T cell receptor beta chain sequence, with context. Deletions cut 3 bases from V and 2 bases from J, with 9 bases between. CDR3 size: 14 residues. The germline V gene encodes CDR1 SEHNR and CDR2 FQNEAQ (reference sequence). Primers for the PCR totalled 60 Vbeta and 13 Jbeta. Libraries were prepared by immunoSEQ multiplex PCR; TCRdb keeps only in-frame clonotypes and omits some of them. The sample has fewer than 150,000 clones, approximately 89% seen once. This specimen belongs to a study of cytomegalovirus exposure and HLA in healthy donors. The TCR was taken from a woman in her 30s in good health and CMV-seropositive. The sample consisted of PBMCs. The chain couples TRBV7-9 to TRBJ2-3; maybe TRBD1 (5 bases). The CDR3 DNA sequence: TGTGCCAGCAGCTTCACAGGATCCACAGATACGCAGTATTTT. This codes for CASSFTGSTDTQYF.